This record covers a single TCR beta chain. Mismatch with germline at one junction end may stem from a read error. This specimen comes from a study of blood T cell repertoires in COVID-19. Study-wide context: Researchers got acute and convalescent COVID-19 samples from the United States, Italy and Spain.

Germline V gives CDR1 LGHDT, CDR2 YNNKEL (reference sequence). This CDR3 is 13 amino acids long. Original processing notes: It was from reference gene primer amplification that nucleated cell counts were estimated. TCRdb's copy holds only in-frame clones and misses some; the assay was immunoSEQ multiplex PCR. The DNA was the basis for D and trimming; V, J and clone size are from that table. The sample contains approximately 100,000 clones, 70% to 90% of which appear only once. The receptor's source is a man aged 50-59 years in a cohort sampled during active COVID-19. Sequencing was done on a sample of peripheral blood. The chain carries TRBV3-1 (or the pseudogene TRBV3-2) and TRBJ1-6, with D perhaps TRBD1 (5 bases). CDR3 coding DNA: TGTGCCAGCAGCGAAGAAGGGGTTTCACCCCTCCACTTT. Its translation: CASSEEGVSPLHF.